The T cell receptor beta chain under discussion was sequenced for a study of CD8 T cell repertoires and HIV-1 epitope variants. Study-level background: Separate wells received one of Twenty-five Gag or Nef variant peptides. An uncultured baseline aliquot held 1M T cells. Epitopes were three Gag families plus Nef HW9 and YT9.

The V end was cut by 1 base, the J end by 0 bases, with 9 bases between. Germline-derived CDR1 and CDR2 are SGHAT and FQNNGV. The CDR3 runs 15 residues. Produced via immunoSEQ multiplex PCR; TCRdb's table is partial and in-frame only. The sample has roughly 4,800 clones; 60% to 65% are singletons. General observations from the study: Of 9 or 10 antigen-specific beta clonotypes, over 5 appeared to cross-react with escape variants.

As for this clone: Its antigen is still unknown.

The sequencing sample was made of cultured CD8+ T cells derived from PBMCs. The sequence derives from a male donor with HIV. V is TRBV11-2 and J is TRBJ2-5; D not resolved. The CDR3 sequence: CASSLAGQYQETQYF. The CDR3 nucleotides read TGTGCCAGCAGCTTAGCGGGCCAGTACCAAGAGACCCAGTACTTC.